The clone carrying this T cell receptor beta chain was detected ten times or more. Antigen: not known. Germline CDR1 SGHRS, CDR2 YFSETQ. Trimming took 0 bases from V and 3 from J, leaving 21 bases between them. This CDR3 is 18 amino acids long. These data come from a study of T cells in Graves' hyperthyroidism and ophthalmopathy. Study details: Before treatment of any kind, peripheral blood was taken at initial diagnosis. Whole-study findings and limits: Ophthalmopathy was told apart from stable hyperthyroidism by a 13 V-J model.

Inclusion characteristics of ophthalmopathy patients comprised a Clinical Activity Score of at least 3, a NOSPECS grade of at least 4, and duration under 3 months. Uncontrolled infection, other autoimmune disease, pregnancy or lactation barred patients from enrollment. Amplification of TCR beta CDR3 regions used RNA as the template. In the first-round RT-PCR of the TCR CDR3, the HTBI primer set was used. TCRdb redid the calling of the multiplex PCR reads with MiXCR, one entry per CDR3 protein. The table shows 310,000 or so distinct CDR3 sequences, with 15% to 20% occurring only once. The receptor was derived from a woman aged 55-70 years with Graves' ophthalmopathy. The sample was blood. The chain couples TRBV5-1 to TRBJ1-1; D gene unclear. This chain's CDR3 is CASSLERLSREIYTEAFF. CDR3 sequence (DNA): TGCGCCAGCAGCTTGGAGAGGCTCTCCCGGGAAATATACACTGAAGCTTTCTTT.